This TCR beta chain stems from a study of blood T cell repertoires in COVID-19 (dated by TCRdb to between 2020 and 2021). Turning to the overall study: The collaborator samples originated in the United States, Italy and Spain and spanned the acute and convalescent phases of COVID-19. Subjects who had been exposed to COVID-19, were actively infected with it, or had recovered from it provided the deeply sampled blood TCRbeta repertoires that made up the dataset. The prospective study material was composed of cDNA or gDNA derived from T cells, B-cell-depleted T cells, or PBMCs. A freely available public database, intended as a resource for researchers studying the immune response to SARS-CoV-2, is where the repertoires were released. The samples were drawn from two sources: the first 160 participants of the ongoing ImmuneRACE study, and 1,000 to 1,500 subjects contributed by 6 global collaborators. A de-identified subject ID, COVID-19 status, age in years and sex were almost always included in the sample metadata. Where available, HLA class I and class II types were taken from metadata supplied by the sample provider and were not determined by assay-based typing. The study at large found these results: The quantity of clinical and demographic metadata differed by source and by participant and was supplied without curation.

From its cysteine to its phenylalanine, the CDR3 spans 16 amino acids. CDR3 DNA is the only sequence kept; it has 48 bases, read in frame from the first base. CDR1 SGHVS and CDR2 FQNEAQ were looked up in the germline V gene. V loses 2 bases of germline sequence and J loses 5 bases, and the interval between the two ends is 18 bases. This clone was counted a few times. Which antigen it targets is not known. The input lacks base qualities; no much larger clone sits a single base away. At one collaborating source in Seattle, patients were enrolled during active infection and were followed longitudinally through the course of disease. Collaborating institutions collected whole blood in K2EDTA tubes following their own protocols. Collaborator samples were shipped for TCRbeta analysis as frozen whole blood, isolated PBMCs, or DNA extracted from either sample type. The immunoSEQ Assay, a bias-controlled multiplex PCR, was used to amplify TCRbeta CDR3 regions from genomic DNA. Under the source paper's analysis protocol: Nucleated cell counts per sample were estimated from amplification of reference gene primers within the assay. To quantify the absolute abundance of each unique TCRbeta CDR3 rearrangement, sequence reads were collapsed and filtered. For each sample, productive Simpson clonality was calculated by taking the square root of Simpson's diversity index across productive rearrangements. What TCRdb holds here is the immuneACCESS table cut down to in-frame rearrangements. Part of the clones is not present; checked against another copy, under half of the missing clones reflect an unresolved V gene, and the others are unexplained. Clone size and the V and J calls come from that table; the DNA yielded D and trimming. For this sample there are roughly 130,000 clones; around 75% appear just once. Roughly 4.9% of the sample is taken by the ten largest.

Sequencing was done on a sample of peripheral blood. The chain uses TRBV7-8 and TRBJ2-5; perhaps TRBD2 is the D gene, with 5 bases matching. The receptor was derived from a woman aged 70 to 79 with COVID-19, enrolled during active disease. The CDR3 region: CASSLPRTGSRETQYF. The nucleotides are TGTGCCAGCAGCTTACCTAGGACGGGGTCGAGGGAGACCCAGTACTTC.